A selection of T cell receptor beta chains follows, all from one sample in a study of molecular identifiers for immune sequencing clone quantification. One entry per CDR3 protein results from TCRdb running MiXCR on the PCR reads. The data contain 400,000 to 600,000 distinct CDR3 sequences, 20% to 25% of them singletons. The sequencing input was naive CD8+ T cells from blood, with Jurkat cell RNA spiked in. The receptors shown here come from a human donor in good health. Some libraries in this study had Jurkat cell RNA spiked in. The CDR3 runs from the conserved cysteine through the conserved F or W. D genes are given only for firm matches. Size values are once, few and many counts, or a class for expanded clones, and some rows have none.

NA | TRBJ2-5 | many | TRBV10-2 | TGCGCCAGCAGTGGTCCTCGGAAAGAGACCCAGTACTTC | CASSGPRKETQYF
NA | TRBJ2-7 | NA | TRBV2 | TGTGTCAGCAGTGAAGCCAACGAGCAGTACTTC | CVSSEANEQYF
NA | TRBJ1-6 | NA | TRBV19 | TGTGCCAGTAGTACGGGGACCCCTCTAAACCCACCCTTCCACTTT | CASSTGTPLNPPFHF
TRBD1 | TRBJ1-6 | few | TRBV9 | TGTGCCAGCAGCGAGGACCCTATTCGACAGGGAGATAATTCACCCCTCCACTTT | CASSEDPIRQGDNSPLHF
NA | TRBJ1-2 | NA | TRBV6-4 | TGTGCCAGCGGACCGGACAGCTATGGCTACACCTTC | CASGPDSYGYTF
TRBD2 | TRBJ2-1 | NA | TRBV11-2 | TGTGCCAGCAGCTCTACCGAGGGCGGGAGCGGCTACAATGAGCAGTTCTTC | CASSSTEGGSGYNEQFF
TRBD2 | TRBJ2-7 | many | TRBV20-1 | TGCAGTGCTAGAGAGGAGCGGGGTCCCTCCTACGAGCAGTACTTC | CSAREERGPSYEQYF
TRBD1 | TRBJ1-5 | many | TRBV28 | TGTGCCAGCAGTTTAGGTGGGCAGGGGGCAGGACAGCCCCAGCATTTT | CASSLGGQGAGQPQHF
TRBD1 | TRBJ1-2 | few | TRBV6-1 | TGTGCCAGCAGTGAAGCTTATGACAGGGGGTTATTTGGCTACACCTTC | CASSEAYDRGLFGYTF
NA | TRBJ1-4 | NA | TRBV19 | TGTGCCAGTAGCCAAAACCCCGGGACATTGAGAACCGAAAAACTGTTTTTT | CASSQNPGTLRTEKLFF
NA | TRBJ1-1 | NA | TRBV30 | TGTGCCTGGAGTGTGACAGAGAACACTGAAGCTTTCTTT | CAWSVTENTEAFF
NA | TRBJ2-7 | many | TRBV9 | TGTGCCAGCAGCGTAGGAGGCGAGCAGTACTTC | CASSVGGEQYF
NA | TRBJ1-1 | many | TRBV20-1 | TGCAGTGCTAGGGGTGATTCGAACACTGAAGCTTTCTTT | CSARGDSNTEAFF
TRBD2 | TRBJ2-3 | many | TRBV20-1 | TGCAGTGCTAGAGAGGGACTAGCGGGTAACACAGATACGCAGTATTTT | CSAREGLAGNTDTQYF
NA | TRBJ2-3 | many | TRBV6-4 | TGTGCCAGCAGTGACTTTGGCTCTGCAGATACGCAGTATTTT | CASSDFGSADTQYF
NA | TRBJ1-5 | many | TRBV19 | TGTGCCAGTAGTATGAGTGATTATAGCAATCAGCCCCAGCATTTT | CASSMSDYSNQPQHF
NA | TRBJ1-1 | few | TRBV9 | TGTGCCAGCAGCCCCCGGACGAACACTGAAGCTTTCTTT | CASSPRTNTEAFF
NA | TRBJ1-1 | NA | TRBV20-1 | TGCAGTGCTAGAGAGGTCGGGGCGGGGGCTGAAGCTTTCTTT | CSAREVGAGAEAFF
NA | TRBJ1-5 | NA | TRBV4-3 | TGCGCCAGCAGCCAGGGGGTGGGTCAGCCCCAGCATTTT | CASSQGVGQPQHF
TRBD1 | TRBJ1-4 | many | TRBV5-5 | TGTGCCAGCAGCTTGGGGACAGGCGGATTTGCAACTAATGAAAAACTGTTTTTT | CASSLGTGGFATNEKLFF
NA | TRBJ1-1 | few | TRBV4-2 | TGTGCCAGCAGCCAGCGGAGGGGCGCGGAAGCTTTCTTT | CASSQRRGAEAFF
NA | TRBJ1-6 | few | TRBV7-9 | TGTGCCAGCAGCGTAGCTCAACACGGATCACCCCTCCACTTT | CASSVAQHGSPLHF
NA | TRBJ2-3 | few | TRBV4-3 | TGCGCCAGCAGCCAAGTAATAGGAGCGGATACGCAGTATTTT | CASSQVIGADTQYF